A selection of T cell receptor beta chains follows, all from one sample in a study of cytomegalovirus exposure and HLA in healthy donors. Profiling relied on immunoSEQ multiplex PCR, and the TCRdb table lists in-frame clones only, not all of them. The data hold some 80,000 clones, with roughly 79% observed a single time. The sequenced sample was PBMCs. Receptor source: a man between 35 and 55 years old in good health and CMV-seronegative. Both conserved end residues are part of each CDR3. D genes are given only for firm matches. Rows may omit the clone size; those that give it use once, few, many or a size class.

len: 14
abundance: -
v_gene: TRBV6-6
d_gene: -
j_gene: TRBJ1-2
CDR3aa: CASSAQGGVYGYTF
CDR3nt: TGTGCCAGCAGCGCACAGGGTGGGGTCTATGGCTACACCTTC

len: 13
abundance: once
v_gene: TRBV19
d_gene: -
j_gene: TRBJ2-3
CDR3aa: CASSIGLADTQYF
CDR3nt: TGTGCCAGTAGTATAGGACTAGCAGATACGCAGTATTTT

len: 14
abundance: -
v_gene: TRBV29-1
d_gene: -
j_gene: TRBJ1-2
CDR3aa: CSALTGTLGYGYTF
CDR3nt: TGCAGCGCCCTGACGGGAACCCTGGGCTATGGCTACACCTTC

len: 16
abundance: -
v_gene: TRBV10-3
d_gene: TRBD1
j_gene: TRBJ2-1
CDR3aa: CAISESIGGGYNEQFF
CDR3nt: TGTGCCATCAGTGAGTCGATAGGGGGCGGCTACAATGAGCAGTTCTTC

len: 14
abundance: -
v_gene: TRBV7-2
d_gene: -
j_gene: TRBJ2-7
CDR3aa: CASSLDQTTYEQYF
CDR3nt: TGTGCCAGCAGCTTAGATCAGACAACCTACGAGCAGTACTTC

len: 14
abundance: -
v_gene: TRBV14
d_gene: -
j_gene: TRBJ2-1
CDR3aa: CASSQVNTNNEQFF
CDR3nt: TGTGCCAGCAGCCAAGTTAACACAAACAATGAGCAGTTCTTC

len: 13
abundance: few
v_gene: TRBV7-9
d_gene: -
j_gene: TRBJ2-5
CDR3aa: CASSFRGYETQYF
CDR3nt: TGTGCCAGCAGCTTTCGGGGGTACGAGACCCAGTACTTC

len: 15
abundance: -
v_gene: TRBV6-4
d_gene: TRBD2
j_gene: TRBJ2-1
CDR3aa: CASSELAGNYNEQFF
CDR3nt: TGTGCCAGCAGTGAACTAGCGGGGAACTACAATGAGCAGTTCTTC

len: 14
abundance: -
v_gene: TRBV7-9
d_gene: TRBD1
j_gene: TRBJ1-5
CDR3aa: CASSKDRENQPQHF
CDR3nt: TGTGCCAGCAGCAAGGACAGGGAGAATCAGCCCCAGCATTTT

len: 18
abundance: few
v_gene: TRBV6-4
d_gene: TRBD2
j_gene: TRBJ2-1
CDR3aa: CASSETELAGGSYNEQFF
CDR3nt: TGTGCCAGCAGTGAAACCGAGCTAGCGGGAGGTTCCTACAATGAGCAGTTCTTC

len: 14
abundance: once
v_gene: TRBV4-1
d_gene: TRBD1
j_gene: TRBJ1-4
CDR3aa: CASRGDSGGEKLFF
CDR3nt: TGCGCCAGCAGAGGGGATTCAGGGGGAGAAAAACTGTTTTTT

len: 16
abundance: once
v_gene: TRBV27
d_gene: TRBD2
j_gene: TRBJ2-1
CDR3aa: CASSLTLAGAYNEQFF
CDR3nt: TGTGCCAGCAGTTTAACACTAGCGGGGGCCTACAATGAGCAGTTCTTC

len: 16
abundance: few
v_gene: TRBV18
d_gene: TRBD1
j_gene: TRBJ1-3
CDR3aa: CASSPRVGTAGNTIYF
CDR3nt: TGTGCCAGCTCACCACGTGTAGGGACAGCGGGAAACACCATATATTTT

len: 14
abundance: -
v_gene: TRBV30
d_gene: -
j_gene: TRBJ1-3
CDR3aa: CAGSGHSEGNTIYF
CDR3nt: TGTGCCGGATCGGGACATTCGGAGGGAAACACCATATATTTT

len: 16
abundance: -
v_gene: TRBV4-1
d_gene: TRBD2
j_gene: TRBJ2-1
CDR3aa: CASSQDAAGDRNEQFF
CDR3nt: TGCGCCAGCAGCCAAGATGCAGCGGGAGATCGGAATGAGCAGTTCTTC

len: 17
abundance: few
v_gene: TRBV28
d_gene: TRBD1
j_gene: TRBJ1-5
CDR3aa: CASPPTGLPDSNQPQHF
CDR3nt: TGTGCCAGTCCCCCGACAGGGCTCCCTGATAGCAATCAGCCCCAGCATTTT

len: 15
abundance: once
v_gene: TRBV7-6
d_gene: TRBD2
j_gene: TRBJ2-1
CDR3aa: CASSELAGGRNEQFF
CDR3nt: TGTGCCAGCAGCGAACTAGCGGGAGGAAGGAATGAGCAGTTCTTC

len: 13
abundance: -
v_gene: TRBV28
d_gene: TRBD1
j_gene: TRBJ2-5
CDR3aa: CASLGTAAGAQYF
CDR3nt: TGTGCCAGCCTTGGGACAGCCGCAGGGGCCCAGTACTTC